Shown below are 7 T cell receptor beta chains from a single sample sequenced in a study of T cells after yellow fever vaccination. TCRdb re-derived calls from the 5' RACE reads in MiXCR, one entry per CDR3 protein. The sample has 50,000 to 75,000 distinct CDR3 sequences; more than 5.5% are singletons. Material: CD8+ T cells sorted from PBMCs, obtained on the day of the first yellow fever vaccination. All receptors come from a man aged 18 to 30 who received the YFV17D yellow fever vaccine.

This clonotype was seen more than once but under ten times. This chain connects TRBV27 to TRBJ1-5; D is possibly TRBD1 (5 bases). Germline lookup yields CDR1 MNHEY and CDR2 SMNVEV (reference sequence). This CDR3 region has 15 residues. V lost 6 bases to trimming and J lost 2 bases, with 14 bases between them. The CDR3 reads CASSLAGVGNQPQHF. The CDR3 bases are TGTGCCAGCAGCCTAGCGGGGGTCGGCAATCAGCCCCAGCATTTT.

The table lists this clonotype with a few counts. The chain joins TRBV23-1 to TRBJ2-1; D uncertain. TRBV23-1 is an ORF for which the function is uncertain. V was pared by 4 bases and J by 4 bases, with 5 bases between. The CDR3 has 12 amino acids. CDR3 protein: CASSRGYNEQFF. The CDR3 bases are TGCGCCAGCAGTCGGGGATACAATGAGCAGTTCTTC.

This clonotype was observed a few times. This sequence joins TRBV29-1 and TRBJ2-7; TRBD1 aligns across 7 bases. The CDR3 totals 14 residues. Germline trimming cut 4 bases from V and 6 bases from J; bases unmatched to any gene: 12. Germline V gene data show CDR1 as SQVTM and CDR2 as ANQGSEA. The CDR3 DNA follows: TGCAGCGTTGCTAATTGGACAGGCAGCGGCGAGCAGTACGTC. It translates to CSVANWTGSGEQYV.

There are many counts of this clonotype. The chain couples TRBV12-3 or TRBV12-4 to TRBJ1-1, with 8 bases identical to TRBD1. The CDR3 totals 13 residues. Germline trimming cut 6 bases from V and 7 bases from J; bases unmatched to any gene: 7. The CDR3 nucleotides read TGTGCCAGCAGCACGGACAGGGATAGTGAAGCTTTCTTT. This encodes CASSTDRDSEAFF.

This clonotype appeared a few times. The V and J genes are TRBV7-6 and TRBJ1-2, with 7 nucleotides matching TRBD1. CDR1 and CDR2 from the germline V gene are SGHVS and FNYEAQ. The CDR3 covers 13 residues. J was trimmed by 7 bases and V by 5 bases; bases with no gene match: 7. The chain's CDR3 is CASSHDRAGGYTF. The CDR3, as DNA: TGTGCCAGCAGCCACGACAGGGCGGGTGGCTACACCTTC. The full variable domain, its missing parts supplied by reference TRBV7-6 and TRBJ1-2, is GAGVSQSPRYKVTKRGQDVALRCDPISGHVSLYWYRQALGQGPEFLTYFNYEAQQDKSGLPNDRFSAERPEGSISTLTIQRTEQRDSAMYRCASSHDRAGGYTFGSGTRLTVV.

This clonotype was seen many times. The rearrangement uses TRBV13 and TRBJ2-7, with 8 bases aligning to TRBD1. V gave up 5 bases and J gave up 1 base; unmatched junction bases: 4. Germline CDR1 is PRHDT and CDR2 is FYEKMQ (reference sequence). This CDR3 spans 14 amino acids. The CDR3 nucleotides read TGTGCCAGCAGCCCTACAGGGGGGTCCTACGAGCAGTACTTC. Its protein product is CASSPTGGSYEQYF.

This clonotype has a handful of counts. In DNA, the CDR3 is TGCAGTGCTAGAGTCAGGGGCTCCTACAATGAGCAGTTCTTC. Residues: CSARVRGSYNEQFF. The chain combines TRBV20-1 with TRBJ2-1, with D perhaps matching TRBD1 (6 bases). CDR3 length: 14 amino acids. In germline, CDR1 is DFQATT, CDR2 SNEGSKA (reference sequence). Trimming cost V 1 base and J 0 bases, with 7 bases left between them.